Each of the 10 T cell receptor beta chains below was sequenced from the same sample in a study of T cell responses to AZD1222 COVID-19 vaccine. Data came from immunoSEQ multiplex PCR; TCRdb stores just in-frame clones and leaves some out. The table includes some 130,000 clones, roughly 91% detected once. Specimen: peripheral blood, collected 28 days after the second AZD1222 dose. These receptors were obtained from an adult who received the AZD1222 COVID-19 vaccine.

The gene calls are TRBV6-5 and TRBJ1-4; D gene ambiguous. This CDR3 region has 14 residues. In germline, CDR1 is MNHEY, CDR2 SVGAGI. V lost 0 bases to trimming and J lost 10 bases, with 12 bases between them. Here the CDR3 reads CASSYSILFGKLFF. The CDR3 bases are TGTGCCAGCAGTTACTCGATTCTTTTCGGAAAACTGTTTTTT.

This chain uses TRBV20-1 with TRBJ2-1; D remains ambiguous. The germline gives CDR1 DFQATT, CDR2 SNEGSKA (reference sequence). V lost 1 base and J 7 bases, leaving 5 bases between the germline ends. The CDR3 loop spans 11 amino acids. The CDR3 region is CSARGSNEQFF. The DNA of the CDR3 is TGCAGTGCTAGAGGATCTAATGAGCAGTTCTTC.

The rearrangement joins TRBV5-1 to TRBJ1-4; D uncertain. The V and J ends lost 0 bases and 4 bases respectively, with 10 bases between them. Germline CDR1 and CDR2: SGHRS and YFSETQ. The CDR3 consists of 15 residues. DNA for the CDR3: TGCGCCAGCAGCTTGGTGGTCCGGAGTAATGAAAAACTGTTTTTT. It codes for CASSLVVRSNEKLFF. The full variable domain, its missing parts supplied by reference TRBV5-1 and TRBJ1-4, is KAGVTQTPRYLIKTRGQQVTLSCSPISGHRSVSWYQQTPGQGLQFLFEYFSETQRNKGNFPGRFSGRQFSNSRSEMNVSTLELGDSALYLCASSLVVRSNEKLFFGSGTQLSVL.

This chain connects TRBV11-3 to TRBJ2-2, with 8 positions matching TRBD1. Germline values: CDR1 SGHNT, CDR2 YENEEA. V trimming: 3 bases; J trimming: 3 bases; junction bases outside the gene matches: 0. CDR3 length equals 14 residues. The CDR3 bases are TGTGCCAGCAGCTTGACAGGGGACACCGGGGAGCTGTTTTTT. Translation gives CASSLTGDTGELFF.

The chain joins TRBV28 to TRBJ1-1; TRBD1 is a possible D gene (6 bases). Trimming removed 3 bases from V and 4 bases from J, with 18 bases in between. The germline gives CDR1 MDHEN, CDR2 SYDVKM. The CDR3 has 16 amino acids. In DNA form, the CDR3 reads TGTGCCAGCAGTTTGGGGGACACTTTCCCACTCACTGAAGCTTTCTTT. Protein sequence: CASSLGDTFPLTEAFF.

The chain's CDR3 is CASSPTGGGSPLHF. The DNA of the CDR3 is TGTGCCAGCAGTCCTACAGGGGGCGGTTCACCCCTCCACTTT. The chain links TRBV9 to TRBJ1-6; 9 nucleotides agree with TRBD1. Germline V gene lookup returns CDR1 SGDLS and CDR2 YYNGEE. Germline trimming cut 5 bases from V and 9 bases from J; bases unmatched to any gene: 6. The CDR3 length is 14 residues. The variable domain in full, completed from reference TRBV9 and TRBJ1-6, reads DSGVTQTPKHLITATGQRVTLRCSPRSGDLSVYWYQQSLDQGLQFLIQYYNGEERAKGNILERFSAQQFPDLHSELNLSSLELGDSALYFCASSPTGGGSPLHFGNGTRLTVT.

The chain combines TRBV28 with TRBJ2-5; TRBD1 matches 11 bases. Looked up from germline, CDR1 is MDHEN and CDR2 is SYDVKM. V trimming: 6 bases; J trimming: 10 bases; junction bases outside the gene matches: 16. This CDR3 spans 16 amino acids. CDR3 in DNA: TGTGCCAGCAGCCAAAATGGACAGGGGGCGGTTCGGGGCCAGTACTTC. This encodes CASSQNGQGAVRGQYF.

The chain uses TRBV19 and TRBJ2-1; 12 bases align to TRBD2. The CDR3 loop spans 17 amino acids. J was trimmed by 7 bases and V by 3 bases; bases with no gene match: 10. The germline V gene has CDR1 LNHDA and CDR2 SQIVND (reference sequence). The CDR3 protein is CASSIGTSGRKSNEQFF. The CDR3 DNA reads TGTGCCAGTAGTATCGGCACTAGCGGGAGGAAGTCGAATGAGCAGTTCTTC. The variable domain in full, completed from reference TRBV19 and TRBJ2-1, reads DGGITQSPKYLFRKEGQNVTLSCEQNLNHDAMYWYRQDPGQGLRLIYYSQIVNDFQKGDIAEGYSVSREKKESFPLTVTSAQKNPTAFYLCASSIGTSGRKSNEQFFGPGTRLTVL.

This chain connects TRBV5-5 to TRBJ1-1, with D maybe TRBD1 (6 bases). The germline V and J ends were trimmed by 2 bases and 1 base, with 12 bases remaining between them. The CDR3 runs 15 residues. Germline CDR1 and CDR2: SGHKS and YYEKEE (reference sequence). CDR3 DNA sequence: TGTGCCAGCAGCTTAAGGGTGGGACAGAACACTGAAGCTTTCTTT. Translating it yields CASSLRVGQNTEAFF.

The chain links TRBV3-1 (or the pseudogene TRBV3-2) to TRBJ1-2; D gene ambiguous. The length of the CDR3 is 13 residues. V lost 1 base to trimming and J lost 4 bases, with 7 bases between them. The V gene's germline CDR1 is LGHDT and CDR2 YNNKEL (reference sequence). CDR3 DNA: TGTGCCAGCAGCCAAGCCCTGTTCTATGGCTACACCTTC. It is translated as CASSQALFYGYTF.